These 27 T cell receptor beta chains originate from one sample sequenced in a study of cytomegalovirus exposure and HLA in healthy donors. Assay: immunoSEQ multiplex PCR; the TCRdb copy retains only in-frame clones and omits some. The sample lists approximately 150,000 clones, about 91% occurring once. The sample comprised PBMCs. Source of these receptors: a man between 18 and 29 years old in good health and CMV-seropositive.

The chain couples TRBV4-2 to TRBJ2-2, with 11 bases that match TRBD1. The CDR3 totals 16 residues. V dropped 1 base and J dropped 6; count of bases not matched to a gene: 4. The germline V gene encodes CDR1 LGHNA and CDR2 YNFKEQ. In nucleotides, the CDR3 is TGTGCCAGCAGCCAAGCTCCGGGACAGGGGGCCGGGGAGCTGTTTTTT. It translates to CASSQAPGQGAGELFF.

The rearrangement uses TRBV30 and TRBJ2-5; D might be TRBD1 (6 bases). CDR1 is GTSNPN, CDR2 SVGIG, per germline (reference sequence). There are 13 residues in the CDR3. The V end lost 6 bases, the J end lost 4 bases, and 15 bases lay between the germline ends. CDR3 DNA: TGTGCCTGTTCCTCTGGGGGCCGAGAGACCCAGTACTTC. As protein: CACSSGGRETQYF.

CDR3 sequence: CASSAGTDYQIYEQYF. The CDR3 DNA is TGTGCCAGCAGTGCCGGTACTGATTACCAAATCTACGAGCAGTACTTC. J is TRBJ2-7 and V is TRBV6-1, with D hard to call. V lost 4 bases and J lost 3, with 19 bases in between. Germline V gene lookup returns CDR1 MNHNS and CDR2 SASEGT. CDR3 length: 16 residues.

Only one count was recorded for this clone. This chain links TRBV5-1 with TRBJ2-1, with D tentatively TRBD2 (6 bases). Per the germline V gene, CDR1 is SGHRS and CDR2 is YFSETQ. Trimming removed 0 bases from V and 5 bases from J, with 12 bases in between. The length of the CDR3 is 15 residues. CDR3 amino acids: CASSLAFGSHNEQFF. DNA of the CDR3: TGCGCCAGCAGCTTGGCCTTCGGGAGTCACAATGAGCAGTTCTTC.

V gene TRBV7-9 combines with J gene TRBJ2-7, with TRBD2 identical over 9 bases. The V and J ends lost 3 bases and 4 bases, in that order; junction bases with no gene match: 4. Per the germline V gene, CDR1 is SEHNR and CDR2 is FQNEAQ (reference sequence). This CDR3 has 14 residues. The CDR3 loop is CASSLEAGGYEQYF. CDR3 DNA sequence: TGTGCCAGCAGCTTGGAGGCGGGGGGGTACGAGCAGTACTTC.

The chain joins TRBV6-1 to TRBJ1-2; no clear D. CDR1 is MNHNS and CDR2 is SASEGT in the germline V gene. The CDR3 is 12 residues long. The V end lost 5 bases, the J end lost 0 bases, and 4 bases lay between the germline ends. The CDR3 DNA reads as TGTGCCAGCAGTACTGCTAACTATGGCTACACCTTC. It specifies CASSTANYGYTF.

The CDR3 bases are TGTGCAAGTCGCTTAGGCGATGGCGATCAGACAGGGACGGACTATGGCTACACCTTC. Encoded protein: CASRLGDGDQTGTDYGYTF. The chain is built from TRBV12-2 and TRBJ1-2; TRBD1 is the table's D call, not checked against the DNA. TRBV12-2 is labeled a pseudogene. The CDR3 extends over 19 amino acids.

The table lists this clone with a few counts. The CDR3 protein is CASRPGREGSPLHF. DNA of the CDR3: TGTGCCAGCAGGCCGGGCAGGGAAGGTTCACCCCTCCACTTT. The chain has TRBV6-1 and TRBJ1-6, with D maybe TRBD1 (5 bases). The CDR3 loop spans 14 amino acids. Germline assignment: CDR1 MNHNS and CDR2 SASEGT. Trimming pared 6 bases from V and 9 bases from J, leaving 15 bases between.

V usage is TRBV18 and J usage is TRBJ1-2; possibly TRBD1 for D (5 bases). With 3 bases removed from V and 5 bases from J, the gap between germline ends came to 16 bases. This CDR3 has 15 residues. Germline CDR1 reads KGHSH; CDR2 reads LQKENI. The CDR3 sequence is CASSPDTGKLYGYTF. CDR3 nucleotides: TGTGCCAGCTCACCGGACACGGGTAAACTATATGGCTACACCTTC.

This sequence joins TRBV6-1 and TRBJ2-7, with a possible D match to TRBD2 (6 bases). The germline V and J ends were trimmed by 7 bases and 3 bases, with 16 bases remaining between them. CDR1 MNHNS and CDR2 SASEGT come from the germline V gene. The length of the CDR3 is 14 residues. This chain's CDR3 is CASTGGADYYEQYF. As DNA, the CDR3 is TGTGCCAGCACCGGAGGGGCAGATTACTACGAGCAGTACTTC.

The chain carries TRBV11-2 and TRBJ2-1; no reliable D call. Germline values: CDR1 SGHAT, CDR2 FQNNGV. This CDR3 spans 12 amino acids. Between the trimmed V and J ends, which lost 4 bases and 5 bases, there was a span of 6 bases. CDR3 in amino acids: CASSYSNNEQFF. In DNA form, the CDR3 reads TGTGCCAGCAGCTATAGTAACAATGAGCAGTTCTTC.

This chain connects TRBV29-1 to TRBJ2-5; D perhaps matches TRBD1 (5 bases). Trimming took 1 base from V and 7 from J, leaving 13 bases between them. Germline V gene sequence: CDR1 SQVTM, CDR2 ANQGSEA. The CDR3 contains 13 residues. CDR3 in amino acids: CSVEGGRDGTQYF. CDR3 in DNA: TGCAGCGTTGAAGGGGGCAGGGATGGGACCCAGTACTTC.

The rearrangement links TRBV7-8 to TRBJ1-5; no definite D call. The CDR3 extends over 16 amino acids. The V end was cut by 2 bases, the J end by 0 bases, with 11 bases between. Germline values: CDR1 SGHVS, CDR2 FQNEAQ. CDR3 loop: CASSLRSGYSNQPQHF. The CDR3 DNA reads TGTGCCAGCAGCTTACGTTCGGGATATAGCAATCAGCCCCAGCATTTT.

The chain joins TRBV9 to TRBJ1-1; D is undetermined. This CDR3 region has 14 residues. Germline values: CDR1 SGDLS, CDR2 YYNGEE. V lost 1 base and J lost 1, with 8 bases in between. The CDR3 is CASSVIAENTEAFF. For the CDR3, the DNA is TGTGCCAGCAGCGTAATCGCGGAGAACACTGAAGCTTTCTTT.

This clone was picked up one time. The V and J genes are TRBV25-1 and TRBJ2-2; a possible D gene is TRBD1 (5 bases). The CDR3 covers 14 residues. V lost 6 bases and J 1 base, leaving 9 bases between the germline ends. Germline V lookup: CDR1 MGHDK, CDR2 SYGVNS. CDR3 in amino acids: CASSREGNTGELFF. Here the CDR3 DNA reads TGTGCCAGCAGCAGGGAAGGGAACACCGGGGAGCTGTTTTTT.

The chain couples TRBV6-4 to TRBJ1-2, with no clear D. The length of the CDR3 is 15 residues. Germline V gene data show CDR1 as MRHNA and CDR2 as SNTAGT. The V gene lost 2 bases and the J gene lost 10 bases, with 20 bases spanning the gap. This CDR3 is CASSDGEVPSDDYTF. The CDR3 DNA sequence: TGTGCCAGCAGTGACGGGGAGGTCCCCTCTGACGACTACACCTTC.

The V gene is TRBV19, the J gene TRBJ2-3, with 7 bases aligning to TRBD2. The CDR3 has 16 amino acids. Per the germline V gene, CDR1 is LNHDA and CDR2 is SQIVND (reference sequence). J lost 6 bases, V lost 1 base, and 10 bases had no gene match. The DNA of the CDR3 is TGTGCCAGTAGTATAGTCGGCGGAACCGGGGGGGATACGCAGTATTTT. Protein: CASSIVGGTGGDTQYF.

The chain combines TRBV5-1 with TRBJ2-1; 10 positions match TRBD2. The CDR3 loop spans 16 amino acids. The germline gives CDR1 SGHRS, CDR2 YFSETQ. V lost 3 bases and J lost 5; bases outside the gene matches: 8. CDR3 region: CASSSMTSGPNNEQFF. The CDR3 DNA is TGCGCCAGCAGCTCCATGACTAGCGGGCCGAACAATGAGCAGTTCTTC.

The chain is built from TRBV2 and TRBJ1-5, with 10 nucleotides matching TRBD1. The J segment lost 6 bases and the V segment lost 6 bases, leaving 14 bases of the junction unmatched. CDR3 length equals 17 residues. Germline assignment: CDR1 SNHLY and CDR2 FYNNEI. The DNA for the CDR3 is TGTGCCAGCAGGCGCCGAGACAGGGGGCGAGGAAGTCAGCCCCAGCATTTT. This sequence encodes CASRRRDRGRGSQPQHF.

The chain couples TRBV6-5 to TRBJ1-1; D not resolved. Trimming pared 0 bases from V and 3 bases from J, leaving 11 bases between. Germline V CDR1 and CDR2: MNHEY, SVGAGI. CDR3 length: 15 residues. The DNA of the CDR3 is TGTGCCAGCAGTTACTCCGCGGAGACCTACACTGAAGCTTTCTTT. Translating it yields CASSYSAETYTEAFF.

The chain combines TRBV19 with TRBJ1-3; unclear D gene. CDR1 is LNHDA and CDR2 is SQIVND in the germline V gene (reference sequence). The CDR3 sequence is 14 residues long. V was trimmed by 8 bases and J by 0 bases, leaving 11 bases between them. CDR3 region: CASGERNSGNTIYF. As DNA, the CDR3 is TGTGCCAGTGGTGAGCGAAACTCTGGAAACACCATATATTTT. The entire variable domain, with the rest obtained from reference TRBV19 and TRBJ1-3, is as follows: DGGITQSPKYLFRKEGQNVTLSCEQNLNHDAMYWYRQDPGQGLRLIYYSQIVNDFQKGDIAEGYSVSREKKESFPLTVTSAQKNPTAFYLCASGERNSGNTIYFGEGSWLTVV.

The rearrangement uses TRBV19 and TRBJ2-7, with TRBD2 identical over 10 bases. The ends lost 3 bases at V and 1 base at J; junction bases unmatched: 9. The CDR3 has 17 amino acids. Germline CDR1 reads LNHDA; CDR2 reads SQIVND (reference sequence). As DNA, the CDR3 is TGTGCCAGTAGTATGGTCCTAGCGGGGGCCCCGTCCTACGAGCAGTACTTC. It codes for CASSMVLAGAPSYEQYF.

V usage is TRBV30 and J usage is TRBJ2-1; 8 bases align to TRBD2. The CDR3 length is 15 residues. The germline gives CDR1 GTSNPN, CDR2 SVGIG (reference sequence). Trimming at V came to 8 bases and at J to 5 bases, leaving 14 bases not matched to a gene. The CDR3 is CARDLHSGIHNEQFF. The CDR3 region has the DNA TGTGCCCGGGACCTTCATAGCGGGATTCACAATGAGCAGTTCTTC.

The CDR3 coding sequence is TGTGCCAGCAGCTCCCGACAGGGGTGGACAAATGAGCAGTTCTTC. It is translated as CASSSRQGWTNEQFF. The chain couples TRBV7-8 to TRBJ2-1; 8 nucleotides agree with TRBD1. Trimming took 4 bases from V and 7 from J; bases not matched to a gene: 9. Germline CDR1 and CDR2: SGHVS and FQNEAQ. The CDR3 is made up of 15 amino acids.

This chain joins TRBV9 and TRBJ1-2; D uncertain. The V end lost 0 bases, the J end lost 4 bases, and 13 bases lay between the germline ends. The CDR3 contains 15 residues. Germline V gives CDR1 SGDLS, CDR2 YYNGEE. The CDR3 loop is CASSVADKSPYGYTF. The CDR3 region has the DNA TGTGCCAGCAGCGTAGCCGACAAATCTCCCTATGGCTACACCTTC.

The chain uses TRBV15 and TRBJ1-2; 8 nucleotides agree with TRBD1. Per the germline V gene, CDR1 is LNHNV and CDR2 is YYDKDF (reference sequence). The ends lost 2 bases at V and 3 bases at J; junction bases unmatched: 14. There are 18 residues in the CDR3. Here the CDR3 reads CATSRPTLPGQVDYGYTF. CDR3 DNA: TGTGCCACCAGCAGACCCACTCTCCCGGGACAGGTAGACTATGGCTACACCTTC.

V is TRBV27 and J is TRBJ2-1; D might be TRBD2 (6 bases). Germline V gives CDR1 MNHEY, CDR2 SMNVEV (reference sequence). V was clipped by 8 bases and J by 7 bases, with 18 bases between them. This CDR3 contains 14 residues. In DNA form, the CDR3 reads TGTGCCAGCCACGGAGGGGAGCTTCGAAATGAGCAGTTCTTC. Its protein is CASHGGELRNEQFF.